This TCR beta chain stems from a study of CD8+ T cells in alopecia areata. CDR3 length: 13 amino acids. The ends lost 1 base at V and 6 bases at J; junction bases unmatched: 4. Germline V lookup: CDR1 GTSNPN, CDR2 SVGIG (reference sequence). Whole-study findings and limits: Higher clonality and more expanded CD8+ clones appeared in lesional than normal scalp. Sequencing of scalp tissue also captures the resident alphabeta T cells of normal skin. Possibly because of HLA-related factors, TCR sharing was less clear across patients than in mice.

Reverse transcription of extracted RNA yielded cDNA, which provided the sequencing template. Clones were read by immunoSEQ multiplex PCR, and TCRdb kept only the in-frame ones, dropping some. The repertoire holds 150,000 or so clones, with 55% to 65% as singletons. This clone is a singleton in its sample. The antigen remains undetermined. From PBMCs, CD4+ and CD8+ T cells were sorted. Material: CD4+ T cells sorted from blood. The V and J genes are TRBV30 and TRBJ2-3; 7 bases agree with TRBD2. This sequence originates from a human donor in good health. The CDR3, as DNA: TGTGCCTGGAGTGGCGGGAGAAGGGATACGCAGTATTTT. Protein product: CAWSGGRRDTQYF. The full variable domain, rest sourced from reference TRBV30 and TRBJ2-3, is SQTIHQWPATLVQPVGSPLSLECTVEGTSNPNLYWYRQAAGRGLQLLFYSVGIGQISSEVPQNLSASRPQDRQFILSSKKLLLSDSGFYLCAWSGGRRDTQYFGPGTRLTVL.